Listed below are T cell receptor beta chains from one sample, sequenced in a study of PD-L1 blockade in urothelial cancer. Profiling relied on immunoSEQ multiplex PCR, and the TCRdb table lists in-frame clones only, not all of them. The profile shows 33,000 or so clones, roughly four fifths of them singletons. Specimen: PBMCs, collected around atezolizumab (anti-PD-L1) treatment. The source is a man in his sixties or seventies with urothelial cancer. Both conserved end residues are part of each CDR3. D genes are given only for firm matches. Only some rows state a clone size, as once, few, many or a class for expanded clones.

V gene,D gene,J gene,clone size,CDR3 protein,CDR3 DNA
TRBV4-1,NA,TRBJ1-4,NA,CASSQDAGLDHNEKLFF,TGCGCCAGCAGCCAAGACGCAGGCCTCGATCATAATGAAAAACTGTTTTTT
TRBV6-1,NA,TRBJ2-7,NA,CASSESWRAGYEQYF,TGTGCCAGCAGTGAAAGCTGGCGGGCTGGCTACGAGCAGTACTTC
TRBV5-1,TRBD1,TRBJ2-1,NA,CASSRIQPGQSYNEQFF,TGCGCCAGCAGCCGAATACAACCGGGACAGTCCTACAATGAGCAGTTCTTC
TRBV29-1,NA,TRBJ2-4,NA,CSVRTQLAKNIQYF,TGCAGCGTTAGGACACAGCTAGCCAAAAACATTCAGTACTTC
TRBV19,TRBD1,TRBJ1-1,NA,CASALQGSTEAFF,TGTGCCAGTGCCTTACAGGGGAGCACTGAAGCTTTCTTT
TRBV6-6,NA,TRBJ1-5,NA,CASRIGDNQPQHF,TGTGCCAGCAGAATCGGTGACAATCAGCCCCAGCATTTT
TRBV2,TRBD2,TRBJ2-1,NA,CASKASGRIGEQFF,TGTGCCAGCAAGGCTAGCGGGAGAATAGGGGAGCAGTTCTTC
TRBV4-3,TRBD1,TRBJ2-7,once,CASSRDQGQGRYEQYF,TGCGCCAGCAGCCGCGATCAAGGACAGGGGAGGTACGAGCAGTACTTC
TRBV19,NA,TRBJ2-5,NA,CASSIAGGETQYF,TGTGCCAGTAGTATAGCAGGGGGGGAGACCCAGTACTTC
TRBV7-3,TRBD2,TRBJ2-1,few,CASSLNLAGESKQFF,TGTGCCAGCAGCTTAAACCTAGCGGGAGAGTCAAAGCAGTTCTTC
TRBV2,NA,TRBJ2-4,NA,CASSEGGVAKNIQYF,TGTGCCAGCAGTGAAGGCGGGGTAGCCAAAAACATTCAGTACTTC
TRBV9,NA,TRBJ2-3,NA,CASSVREWSTDTQYF,TGTGCCAGCAGCGTCAGGGAATGGAGCACAGATACGCAGTATTTT
TRBV7-9,TRBD2,TRBJ2-3,NA,CASSSLAGGITDTQYF,TGTGCCAGCAGCTCTCTAGCGGGGGGGATCACAGATACGCAGTATTTT
TRBV18,TRBD1,TRBJ1-1,NA,CASSPRQGEGVGTEAFF,TGTGCCAGCTCACCCCGACAGGGTGAGGGTGTTGGCACTGAAGCTTTCTTT
TRBV11-2,NA,TRBJ2-7,NA,CASSLGQGQYF,TGTGCCAGCAGCTTGGGGCAGGGGCAGTACTTC
TRBV29-1,TRBD2,TRBJ2-1,NA,CSVDTSGSTYNEQFF,TGCAGCGTTGATACTAGCGGGTCGACCTACAATGAGCAGTTCTTC
TRBV6-5,NA,TRBJ2-7,NA,CASSSPRGSYEQYF,TGTGCCAGCAGTTCACCTAGGGGGTCCTACGAGCAGTACTTC
TRBV7-6,TRBD2,TRBJ2-7,NA,CASSLGAGVAYEQYF,TGTGCCAGCAGCTTAGGAGCGGGAGTAGCCTACGAGCAGTACTTC
TRBV28,TRBD1,TRBJ1-2,NA,CASRTLGQGNYGYTF,TGTGCCAGCAGAACCCTGGGACAGGGAAACTATGGCTACACCTTC
TRBV19,TRBD2,TRBJ2-4,NA,CASSILAGENIQYF,TGTGCCAGTAGTATACTAGCGGGAGAGAACATTCAGTACTTC
TRBV2,TRBD1,TRBJ1-2,NA,CASRTGTDALSYGYTF,TGTGCCAGCAGGACCGGGACAGACGCCCTAAGCTATGGCTACACCTTC
TRBV7-6,TRBD1,TRBJ1-2,once,CASSSDRGRGYTF,TGTGCCAGCAGCTCCGACAGGGGGCGAGGCTACACCTTC
TRBV5-1,NA,TRBJ2-3,NA,CASSLTTVSTDTQYF,TGCGCCAGCAGCTTAACGACAGTTAGCACAGATACGCAGTATTTT
TRBV12-1,NA,TRBJ1-4,NA,CASSFKSGGQGGEKLFF,TGTGCCAGCAGCTTTAAATCAGGGGGACAGGGCGGTGAAAAACTGTTTTTT